The 28 T cell receptor beta chains presented below share a single source sample, sequenced in a study of blood T cell repertoires in COVID-19. The table came from immunoSEQ multiplex PCR; TCRdb's copy has only in-frame clones and leaves some out. Of about 77,000 clones listed, 80% are singletons. The sample consisted of peripheral blood. These receptors came from a woman aged 70-85 years with acute or convalescent COVID-19.

This sequence joins TRBV4-2 and TRBJ2-3; TRBD2 matches 11 bases. The germline V gene has CDR1 LGHNA and CDR2 YNFKEQ. The V gene end was trimmed by 1 base and the J gene end by 0 bases; junction bases not matched to a gene: 6. The CDR3 loop spans 18 amino acids. The CDR3 reads CASSQVLAGGHSTDTQYF. In nucleotides, the CDR3 is TGTGCCAGCAGCCAAGTTTTAGCGGGGGGGCATAGCACAGATACGCAGTATTTT.

This chain links TRBV24-1 with TRBJ1-2, with 10 positions matching TRBD1. The CDR3 is made up of 15 amino acids. V lost 5 bases to trimming and J lost 3 bases; unmatched junction nucleotides: 5. Germline V gene lookup returns CDR1 KGHDR and CDR2 SFDVKD. CDR3 bases: TGTGCCACCAGTGCCTCGACAGGGGGCCACTATGGCTACACCTTC. It encodes CATSASTGGHYGYTF.

The chain uses TRBV19 and TRBJ2-1, with TRBD2 identical over 10 bases. The V gene's germline CDR1 is LNHDA and CDR2 SQIVND (reference sequence). This CDR3 comprises 15 residues. V was pared by 5 bases and J by 2 bases, with 3 bases of the junction left unmatched. The CDR3 nucleotides read TGTGCCAGTAGTTGGACTAGCGGAACCTACAATGAGCAGTTCTTC. Translated, it gives CASSWTSGTYNEQFF.

The gene calls are TRBV5-4 and TRBJ1-2; TRBD1 is a possible D gene (6 bases). Germline lookup yields CDR1 SGHNT and CDR2 YYREEE (reference sequence). The V gene lost 3 bases and the J gene lost 7 bases, with 16 bases spanning the gap. This CDR3 has 14 residues. CDR3 nucleotides: TGTGCCAGCAGCTGGTCGTTGGGGGCAGGTGGCTACACCTTC. Translated: CASSWSLGAGGYTF.

V is TRBV2 and J is TRBJ1-1, with TRBD1 as a possible D gene (6 bases). Deletions cut 4 bases from V and 5 bases from J, with 17 bases between. This CDR3 has 15 residues. Germline values: CDR1 SNHLY, CDR2 FYNNEI. The CDR3 spells CASSARDTERTEAFF. Written as DNA, the CDR3 is TGTGCCAGCAGTGCACGGGACACCGAGCGGACTGAAGCTTTCTTT. The full variable domain, in which reference TRBV2 and TRBJ1-1 provide the parts outside the CDR3, is EPEVTQTPSHQVTQMGQEVILRCVPISNHLYFYWYRQILGQKVEFLVSFYNNEISEKSEIFDDQFSVERPDGSNFTLKIRSTKLEDSAMYFCASSARDTERTEAFFGQGTRLTVV.

V and J are TRBV6-2 or TRBV6-3 and TRBJ2-5; TRBD1 aligns across 7 bases. Germline loops: CDR1 MNHEY, CDR2 SVGEGT. This CDR3 has 14 amino acids. The junction had 9 bases not matched to a gene; V was cut back by 5 bases and J by 6 bases. In DNA form, the CDR3 reads TGTGCCAGCAGTGGGGGCAACAGGGGAAAGACCCAGTACTTC. Translated, it gives CASSGGNRGKTQYF.

The rearrangement uses TRBV28 and TRBJ1-2; D unresolved. V was cut by 0 bases and J by 2 bases, with 7 bases left in between. The CDR3 consists of 14 residues. Germline V gene sequence: CDR1 MDHEN, CDR2 SYDVKM. This CDR3 is CASSLWPENYGYTF. The CDR3 nucleotides are TGTGCCAGCAGTTTATGGCCCGAGAACTATGGCTACACCTTC.

The J gene is TRBJ1-2, the V gene TRBV4-2; no clear D. The CDR3 is made up of 16 amino acids. The V gene lost 0 bases and the J gene lost 5 bases, with 16 bases spanning the gap. In germline, CDR1 is LGHNA, CDR2 YNFKEQ. CDR3 protein: CASSQDLKQLLYGYTF. As DNA, the CDR3 is TGTGCCAGCAGCCAAGATCTGAAACAGCTTCTTTATGGCTACACCTTC.

This clone occurred a few times. This chain links TRBV12-5 with TRBJ1-1; D is ambiguous. The V gene lost 5 bases and the J gene lost 3 bases, with 4 bases spanning the gap. The CDR3 runs 11 residues. Germline loops: CDR1 LGHNT, CDR2 FRNRAP. CDR3 bases: TGTGCTAGTGGTCAATACACTGAAGCTTTCTTT. This codes for CASGQYTEAFF.

The CDR3 nucleotides are TGTGCCAGCAGCTTAGTTACCCCGGGACAGGGGAATGGCTACACCTTC. Protein: CASSLVTPGQGNGYTF. The J gene is TRBJ1-2, the V gene TRBV7-2; 10 bases fit TRBD1. The CDR3 is 16 amino acids. Germline lookup yields CDR1 SGHTA and CDR2 FQGNSA. V lost 1 base to trimming and J lost 6 bases; unmatched junction nucleotides: 8.

The rearrangement uses TRBV1 and TRBJ2-2; no DNA check was done on the table's D call, TRBD1. TRBV1 is an annotated pseudogene. CDR3 length equals 19 residues. The CDR3: CTSSQDQGWGKANTGELFF. DNA for the CDR3: TGCACCAGCAGCCAAGATCAGGGGTGGGGGAAGGCGAACACCGGGGAGCTGTTTTTT.

The rearrangement uses TRBV10-3 and TRBJ2-7; 7 bases align to TRBD1. Germline CDR1 and CDR2: ENHRY and SYGVKD. Trimming removed 4 bases from V and 1 base from J; junction bases left unmatched: 1. This CDR3 region has 13 residues. CDR3 sequence reads: CAISAGGSYEQYF. Written as DNA, the CDR3 is TGTGCCATCAGTGCAGGGGGTTCCTACGAGCAGTACTTC.

The chain has TRBV4-2 and TRBJ2-1; 9 nucleotides line up with TRBD2. The germline V gene encodes CDR1 LGHNA and CDR2 YNFKEQ. The junction had 15 bases not matched to a gene; V was cut back by 4 bases and J by 8 bases. CDR3 length: 17 amino acids. The CDR3 reads CASSRGGAAGGRHEQFF. For the CDR3, the DNA is TGTGCCAGCAGCCGAGGAGGAGCCGCGGGGGGGCGGCATGAGCAGTTCTTC.

CDR3 bases: TGTGCCAGCAGCGAGAGGGGGCCGGGCACCGGGGAGCTGTTTTTT. Translating gives CASSERGPGTGELFF. V is TRBV9 and J is TRBJ2-2, with TRBD1 identical over 7 bases. V was clipped by 3 bases and J by 4 bases; unmatched bases: 6. Germline lookup yields CDR1 SGDLS and CDR2 YYNGEE. The CDR3 totals 15 residues.

The chain joins TRBV5-8 to TRBJ1-5; D perhaps matches TRBD1 (5 bases). V dropped 7 bases and J dropped 0 bases, with 11 bases sitting between them. Germline CDR1 and CDR2: SGHTS and YDEGEE. The CDR3 covers 14 residues. The CDR3 loop is CASGGGYSNQPQHF. The DNA for the CDR3 is TGTGCCAGCGGGGGGGGTTATAGCAATCAGCCCCAGCATTTT. The whole variable domain, remainder taken from reference TRBV5-8 and TRBJ1-5, is EAGVTQSPTHLIKTRGQQATLRCSPISGHTSVYWYQQALGLGLQFLLWYDEGEERNRGNFPPRFSGRQFPNYSSELNVNALELEDSALYLCASGGGYSNQPQHFGDGTRLSIL.

The chain employs TRBV14 and TRBJ2-6, with 9 bases lining up with TRBD1. The length of the CDR3 is 16 residues. The trim removed 6 bases at V and 2 bases at J, leaving 5 bases unmatched. The V gene's germline CDR1 is SGHDN and CDR2 FVKESK. CDR3 bases: TGTGCCAGCAGGTCGGACAGGGGTGCTGGGGCCAACGTCCTGACTTTC. It is translated as CASRSDRGAGANVLTF.

The chain employs TRBV7-2 and TRBJ1-1, with D uncertain. Germline CDR1 SGHTA, CDR2 FQGNSA. The CDR3 is 15 amino acids. Trimming took 2 bases from V and 4 from J, leaving 14 bases between them. The CDR3 protein is CASSLSPGISTEAFF. DNA of the CDR3: TGTGCCAGCAGCTTATCCCCGGGAATCAGCACTGAAGCTTTCTTT.

The chain joins TRBV9 to TRBJ2-3, with D unresolved. V was shortened by 4 bases and J by 4 bases, with 13 bases between the two germline ends. Germline values: CDR1 SGDLS, CDR2 YYNGEE. The CDR3 extends over 14 amino acids. DNA for the CDR3: TGTGCCAGCAGCCCCCTCTCCTCCGCAGATACGCAGTATTTT. It is translated as CASSPLSSADTQYF.

The table lists this clone with a count of one. The rearrangement joins TRBV6-5 to TRBJ1-2; tentatively, D is TRBD1 (6 bases). CDR1 is MNHEY and CDR2 is SVGAGI in the germline V gene. There are 14 residues in the CDR3. V was trimmed by 2 bases and J by 7 bases, leaving 14 bases between them. Here the CDR3 DNA reads TGTGCCAGCAGTTACATACAGGGCCGAGGTGGCTACACCTTC. It encodes CASSYIQGRGGYTF.

The chain has TRBV6-6 and TRBJ2-5, with 7 bases aligning to TRBD2. The length of the CDR3 is 15 residues. CDR1 is MNHNY, CDR2 SVGAGI, per germline (reference sequence). V was pared by 6 bases and J by 1 base, with 8 bases of the junction left unmatched. Written as DNA, the CDR3 is TGTGCCAGCAGCGACGGGTCGGGGGGCCAAGAGACCCAGTACTTC. Translating it yields CASSDGSGGQETQYF.

Points on this clone: An end of the junction differs from the germline gene, which may be a read error. The chain recombines TRBV7-3 with TRBJ1-2; perhaps TRBD1 as D (5 bases). The CDR3 consists of 13 residues. In germline, CDR1 is SGHTA, CDR2 FQGTGA. This chain's CDR3 is CASSITPGFGYTF. The CDR3 DNA sequence: TGTGCCAGCAGCATAACCCCAGGGTTTGGCTACACCTTC.

V is TRBV30 and J is TRBJ1-1; the D is unclear. Germline V gene lookup returns CDR1 GTSNPN and CDR2 SVGIG (reference sequence). V lost 4 bases and J lost 3, with 12 bases in between. The CDR3 length is 13 residues. The CDR3 protein is CAWIRGWDTEAFF. DNA for the CDR3: TGTGCCTGGATCCGCGGTTGGGACACTGAAGCTTTCTTT.

The chain uses TRBV9 and TRBJ1-1, with 9 nucleotides matching TRBD1. The CDR3 length is 14 residues. Germline trimming cut 4 bases from V and 5 bases from J; bases unmatched to any gene: 6. The germline gives CDR1 SGDLS, CDR2 YYNGEE. The DNA of the CDR3 is TGTGCCAGCAGCTTTGGGACAGGGAGGACTGAAGCTTTCTTT. Amino acid sequence: CASSFGTGRTEAFF.

This clone has just a few counts. This sequence joins TRBV5-1 and TRBJ1-6; 7 bases fit TRBD1. There are 16 residues in the CDR3. Germline V gives CDR1 SGHRS, CDR2 YFSETQ. V lost 0 bases and J lost 8; bases outside the gene matches: 8. The CDR3 nucleotides are TGCGCCAGCAGCTTGGAGGGGGCCTCGAGGGATTCACCCCTCCACTTT. It translates to CASSLEGASRDSPLHF.

The chain couples TRBV6-5 to TRBJ1-1; a possible D gene is TRBD1 (5 bases). This CDR3 is 15 amino acids long. The germline V gene encodes CDR1 MNHEY and CDR2 SVGAGI. V lost 3 bases to trimming and J lost 5 bases, with 16 bases between them. The CDR3 nucleotides are TGTGCCAGCAGTTATTCGGGCAGGGTTGTTACTGAAGCTTTCTTT. As protein: CASSYSGRVVTEAFF.

The chain links TRBV5-6 to TRBJ1-5; the D gene is possibly TRBD1 (6 bases). CDR3 length: 15 amino acids. Looked up from germline, CDR1 is SGHDT and CDR2 is YYEEEE. The V end was cut by 0 bases, the J end by 7 bases, with 14 bases between. The CDR3 spells CASSLGSQGWQPQHF. The CDR3, as DNA: TGTGCCAGCAGCTTGGGGAGCCAGGGGTGGCAGCCCCAGCATTTT.

In its sample, this clone was seen once. This chain's CDR3 is CASSLVRQGARVTNEKLFF. The CDR3 nucleotides read TGTGCCAGCAGCTTAGTCCGACAGGGGGCGCGAGTAACTAATGAAAAACTGTTTTTT. The rearrangement uses TRBV7-8 and TRBJ1-4; TRBD1 matches at 10 bases. Germline CDR1 SGHVS, CDR2 FQNEAQ. Trimming at V came to 1 base and at J to 1 base, leaving 9 bases not matched to a gene. The CDR3 totals 19 residues.

The V and J genes are TRBV5-1 and TRBJ1-1, with D possibly TRBD1 on 6 matching bases. CDR1 is SGHRS, CDR2 YFSETQ, per germline. The V end was cut by 0 bases, the J end by 10 bases, with 22 bases between. The CDR3 is 16 amino acids. Here the CDR3 reads CASSLAWGRVKGPAFF. As DNA, the CDR3 is TGCGCCAGCAGCTTGGCCTGGGGGCGGGTGAAGGGGCCAGCTTTCTTT. The full variable domain, with the rest looked up from reference TRBV5-1 and TRBJ1-1, is KAGVTQTPRYLIKTRGQQVTLSCSPISGHRSVSWYQQTPGQGLQFLFEYFSETQRNKGNFPGRFSGRQFSNSRSEMNVSTLELGDSALYLCASSLAWGRVKGPAFFGQGTRLTVV.